The following is a T cell receptor beta chain sequence with its context. What it binds is unknown. The data belong to a study of shared clonotypes between healthy human individuals. Notes on the study in general: Larger richness was generally estimated for naive than memory subsets. The researchers took only blood, and tissue repertoires probably look different.

For sorted subsets, approximately 0.2 ug DNA per replicate equaled about 27,000 T cell genomes. The repertoire was sequenced with immunoSEQ multiplex PCR; TCRdb's copy has only in-frame clones and lacks some. Of roughly 1 million clones in the sample, roughly 75% were seen once. Participating donors were healthy, HIV-negative adults free of recent acute infections or vaccinations. The germline CDR1 and CDR2 sequences are SGHTS and YDEGEE. The CDR3 contains 19 residues. V shed 7 bases and J shed 5 bases, with 28 bases lying between them. The source is a man between 18 and 35 years old in good health. The V call is TRBV5-8, the J call TRBJ1-6; tentatively, D is TRBD1 (5 bases). What was sequenced was memory CD4+ T cells sorted from blood. Noted subset: CD45RA-negative fraction. CDR3: CASLSPLTGTSANNSPLHF. DNA for the CDR3: TGTGCCAGCTTATCCCCCCTGACCGGGACCTCCGCTAATAATTCACCCCTCCACTTT.